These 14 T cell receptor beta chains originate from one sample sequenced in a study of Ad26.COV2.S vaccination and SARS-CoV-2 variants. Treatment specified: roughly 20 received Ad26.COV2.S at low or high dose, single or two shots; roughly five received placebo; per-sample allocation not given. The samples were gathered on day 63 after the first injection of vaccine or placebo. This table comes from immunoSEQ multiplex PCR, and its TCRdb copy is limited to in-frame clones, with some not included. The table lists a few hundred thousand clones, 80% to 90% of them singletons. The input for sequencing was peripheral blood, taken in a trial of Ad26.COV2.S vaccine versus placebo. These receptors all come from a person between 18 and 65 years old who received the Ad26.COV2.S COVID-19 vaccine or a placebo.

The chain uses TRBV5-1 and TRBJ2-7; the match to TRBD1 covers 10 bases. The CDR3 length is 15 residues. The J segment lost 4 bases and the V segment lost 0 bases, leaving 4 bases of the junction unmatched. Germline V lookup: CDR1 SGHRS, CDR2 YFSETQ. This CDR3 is CASSLAGQGPYEQYF. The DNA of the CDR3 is TGCGCCAGCAGCTTGGCGGGACAGGGGCCTTACGAGCAGTACTTC.

The CDR3 sequence is CATKRGNTEAFF. CDR3 nucleotides: TGTGCCACCAAGAGGGGGAACACTGAAGCTTTCTTT. The chain is built from TRBV12-3 or TRBV12-4 and TRBJ1-1; perhaps TRBD1 as D (5 bases). This CDR3 has 12 residues. The V and J ends lost 10 bases and 1 base respectively, with 10 bases between them.

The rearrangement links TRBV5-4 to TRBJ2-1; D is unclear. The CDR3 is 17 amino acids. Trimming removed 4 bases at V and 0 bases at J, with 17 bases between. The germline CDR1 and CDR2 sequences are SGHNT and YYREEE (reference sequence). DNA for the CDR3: TGTGCCAGCAGCCCTCAACTTGGTGGGGTCTCCTACAATGAGCAGTTCTTC. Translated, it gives CASSPQLGGVSYNEQFF.

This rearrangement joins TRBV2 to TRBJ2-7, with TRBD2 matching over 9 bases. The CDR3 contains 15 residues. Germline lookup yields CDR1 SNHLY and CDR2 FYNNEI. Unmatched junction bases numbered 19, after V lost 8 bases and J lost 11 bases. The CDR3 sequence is CASAGTFSGSPQEYF. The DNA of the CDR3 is TGTGCCAGCGCGGGAACCTTTAGCGGGAGCCCTCAGGAGTACTTC. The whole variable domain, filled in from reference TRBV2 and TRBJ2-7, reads EPEVTQTPSHQVTQMGQEVILRCVPISNHLYFYWYRQILGQKVEFLVSFYNNEISEKSEIFDDQFSVERPDGSNFTLKIRSTKLEDSAMYFCASAGTFSGSPQEYFGPGTRLTVT.

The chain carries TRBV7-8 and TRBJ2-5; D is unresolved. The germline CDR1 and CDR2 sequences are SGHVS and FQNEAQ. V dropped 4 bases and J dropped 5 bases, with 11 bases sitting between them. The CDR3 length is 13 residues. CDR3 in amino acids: CASSSRVGETQYF. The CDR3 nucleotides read TGTGCCAGCAGCTCTAGGGTTGGGGAGACCCAGTACTTC.

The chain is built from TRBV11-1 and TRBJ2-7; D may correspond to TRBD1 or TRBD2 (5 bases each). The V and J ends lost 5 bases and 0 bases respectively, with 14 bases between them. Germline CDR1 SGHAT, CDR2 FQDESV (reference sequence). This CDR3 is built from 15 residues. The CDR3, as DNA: TGTGCCAGCAGCCCCGGGACGGACCTCTCCTACGAGCAGTACTTC. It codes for CASSPGTDLSYEQYF.

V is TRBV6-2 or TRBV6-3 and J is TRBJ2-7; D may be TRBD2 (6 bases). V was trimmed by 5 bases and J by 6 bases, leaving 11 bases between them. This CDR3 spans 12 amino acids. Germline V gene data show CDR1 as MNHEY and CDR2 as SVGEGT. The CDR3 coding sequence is TGTGCCAGCAGTCGTCACGGGGGCGAGCAGTACTTC. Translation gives CASSRHGGEQYF.

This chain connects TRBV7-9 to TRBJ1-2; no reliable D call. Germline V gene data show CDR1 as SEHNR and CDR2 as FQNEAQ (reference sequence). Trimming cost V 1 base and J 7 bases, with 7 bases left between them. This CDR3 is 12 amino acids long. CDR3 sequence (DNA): TGTGCCAGCAGCTTAGTGAGTGGTGGCTACACCTTC. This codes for CASSLVSGGYTF. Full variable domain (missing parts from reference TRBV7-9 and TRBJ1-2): DTGVSQNPRHKITKRGQNVTFRCDPISEHNRLYWYRQTLGQGPEFLTYFQNEAQLEKSRLLSDRFSAERPKGSFSTLEIQRTEQGDSAMYLCASSLVSGGYTFGSGTRLTVV.

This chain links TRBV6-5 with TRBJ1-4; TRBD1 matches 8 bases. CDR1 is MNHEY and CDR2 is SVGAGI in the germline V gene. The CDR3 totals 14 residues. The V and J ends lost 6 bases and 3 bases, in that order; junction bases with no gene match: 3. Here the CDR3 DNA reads TGTGCCAGCAGCTCGGGACAGGCTAATGAAAAACTGTTTTTT. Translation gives CASSSGQANEKLFF.

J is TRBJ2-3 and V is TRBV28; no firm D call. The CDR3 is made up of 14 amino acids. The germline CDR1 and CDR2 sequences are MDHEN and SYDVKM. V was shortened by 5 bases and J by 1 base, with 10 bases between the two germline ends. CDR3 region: CASSPLLGTDTQYF. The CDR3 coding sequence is TGTGCCAGCAGTCCCCTTCTCGGCACAGATACGCAGTATTTT.

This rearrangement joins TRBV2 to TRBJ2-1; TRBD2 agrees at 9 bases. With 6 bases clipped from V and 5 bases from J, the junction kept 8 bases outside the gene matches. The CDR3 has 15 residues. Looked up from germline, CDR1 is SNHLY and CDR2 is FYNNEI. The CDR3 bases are TGTGCCAGCAGAGGGGGGCCTAGCGGGGACAATGAGCAGTTCTTC. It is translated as CASRGGPSGDNEQFF.

CDR3 loop: CASSMGPGTGDYEQYF. In DNA form, the CDR3 reads TGTGCCAGTAGTATGGGGCCCGGGACAGGAGACTACGAGCAGTACTTC. The rearrangement joins TRBV19 to TRBJ2-7; 8 bases align to TRBD1. J was trimmed by 3 bases and V by 3 bases; bases with no gene match: 10. This CDR3 comprises 16 residues. Germline CDR1 LNHDA, CDR2 SQIVND (reference sequence).

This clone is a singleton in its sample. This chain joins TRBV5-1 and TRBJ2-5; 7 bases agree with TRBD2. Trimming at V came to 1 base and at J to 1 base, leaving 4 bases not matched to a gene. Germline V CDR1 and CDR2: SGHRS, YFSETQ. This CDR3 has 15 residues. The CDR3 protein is CASSLWASGQETQYF. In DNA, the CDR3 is TGCGCCAGCAGCTTGTGGGCTAGCGGCCAAGAGACCCAGTACTTC.

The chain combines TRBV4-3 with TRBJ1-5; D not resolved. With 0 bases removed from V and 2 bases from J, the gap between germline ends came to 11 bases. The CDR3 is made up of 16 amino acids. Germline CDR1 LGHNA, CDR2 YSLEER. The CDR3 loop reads CASSQELGGGNQPQHF. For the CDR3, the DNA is TGCGCCAGCAGCCAAGAGTTGGGCGGTGGCAATCAGCCCCAGCATTTT.